This paragraph covers one T cell receptor beta chain sequence. Its antigen is not identified. The data originate from a study of T cell responses to AZD1222 COVID-19 vaccine. The wider study: Timing groups of about 4 and about 12 weeks for second doses were pooled. Study outcomes and limitations: It was only a handful of AZD1222 recipients who were seropositive at baseline. Donors, mostly white British, included more females; clonal diversity was possibly underestimated. At 160-218 and 743-854, vaccine-associated CD4 TCRs were dominant, and they spanned spike.

TCRdb's table, derived via immunoSEQ multiplex PCR, lists solely in-frame clones and lacks some. The table lists 96,000 or so clones, 89% of them singletons. With 6 bases removed from V and 5 bases from J, the gap between germline ends came to 10 bases. This CDR3 is 12 amino acids long. The V gene's germline CDR1 is LNHDA and CDR2 SQIVND (reference sequence). The sequence was collected from an adult in good health. The chain is built from TRBV19 and TRBJ1-1; D gene uncertain. The sample consisted of peripheral blood, taken on day 0 of AZD1222 vaccination. The CDR3 nucleotides read TGTGCCAGTAGCCTCACTGGTACTGAAGCTTTCTTT. Amino acids: CASSLTGTEAFF.